This TCR beta chain was found in a study of metastatic and nonmetastatic thyroid tumors (dated by TCRdb to the early 2020s). Some background on the complete study: Repertoires from peripheral blood and from tumor or nodule tissue samples of malignant and benign thyroid patients were compared. Study-wide findings and limitations: In both blood and tumor samples, TCR beta diversity was reported to be significantly higher in malignant tumors than in benign nodules.

Before undergoing thyroid surgery, none of the patients had been given any kind of treatment. Patient clinical samples collected from 2012 to 2018 were retrospectively analysed using T-cell receptor beta sequencing. The method behind the library was PCR. Sequencing used an Illumina HiSeq 4000. High-throughput sequencing was used to profile the TCR beta-chain CDR3 region of every patient. Turning to the authors' computational methods: The researchers built a classifier to tell apart papillary thyroid cancer patients with distant metastasis, based on CDR3 differences among clinicopathological groups. The Shannon index was used to measure repertoire diversity, and the Morisita-Horn index was used to measure how similar tumor and blood repertoires were. The raw public reads went through TCRdb reprocessing: fastp at Q25, MiXCR clone calling, in-frame beta chains kept. These V and J calls rely on TCRdb rather than the paper's analysis. The sample includes some 21,000 clones, with 12% observed a single time. The top ten hold 5.5% to 7.5% of the sample.

Spanning cysteine to phenylalanine, the CDR3 consists of 14 amino acids. This entry keeps only the CDR3 DNA: 42 bases, framed from base 1. The CDR1 and CDR2 encoded by the germline V gene (reference sequence) are LNHDA and SQIVND. V lost 9 bases and J lost 4 bases; the stretch between them is 18 bases long. This clone was detected a few times. The target of this receptor is not known. Base qualities are not provided; no much larger clone lies one nucleotide away. The receptor's source is a male donor with papillary thyroid cancer or a benign thyroid nodule (not recorded which). Some clones in this sample may be carry-over from other donors' samples. Material for sequencing was blood. The chain employs TRBV19 and TRBJ1-2, and perhaps TRBD1 as D gene, on 5 matching bases. The CDR3 protein: CASQSTGGIYGYTF. The nucleotides are TGTGCCAGCCAGAGCACCGGGGGGATCTATGGCTACACCTTC.